This entry describes one TCR beta chain. This clonotype was seen ten or more times. Its specific antigen is unknown. One base away there is no much larger clone; base qualities are not given. The CDR1 and CDR2 encoded by the germline V gene are SGHTA and FQGNSA. Its CDR3 holds 16 amino acids, cysteine through phenylalanine. CDR3 DNA only is kept here, 48 bases in frame from base 1. The V and J ends are trimmed by 1 base and 2 bases, leaving 15 bases between them. Sequenced using an Illumina MiSeq. The raw public data were reprocessed by TCRdb itself: fastp quality trimming at Q25, MiXCR clonotype calling, in-frame beta chains only. Rows are combined by CDR3 protein, so each entry shows the most common genes and DNA. This sample has some 5,500 distinct CDR3 sequences in its table, and around 9.1% of those were observed once. The ten largest clones take up roughly 5.2% of the sample. This entry is derived from a study.

Recombination connected TRBV7-2 to TRBJ2-7, with a weak D call of TRBD2 (7 bases match). This receptor was identified in a human donor with rheumatoid arthritis. Sequenced material: CD4+ T cells from synovial fluid. The CDR3 region has the sequence CASSLGGGPRTYEQYF. The bases are TGTGCCAGCAGCTTAGGGGGGGGGCCGAGGACCTACGAGCAGTACTTC.